The present TCR beta chain was sequenced within a study of radiation and T cells in renal cell carcinoma. General study findings and limits: Dominant CDR3 motifs occupied more repertoire in irradiated than control tumors.

TCRdb's table, derived via immunoSEQ multiplex PCR, lists solely in-frame clones and lacks some. The sample includes roughly 18,000 clones, roughly three fifths of them seen just once. This CDR3 is 14 amino acids long. Germline CDR1 and CDR2: SSHAT and FNYEAQ (reference sequence). Turning to this clone: The antigen is undetermined. At one end, the junction sequence differs from germline, possibly due to a read error.

The treatment: treatment-naive control, cytoreductive nephrectomy. Control samples are tumors resected by cytoreductive nephrectomy without prior radiation. The V and J genes are TRBV7-7 and TRBJ2-2; 7 bases are shared with TRBD2. The origin of this receptor is a man between 50 and 59 years old with renal cell carcinoma. This specimen was tumor tissue, taken from a patient whose treatment was nephrectomy without radiotherapy. CDR3 nucleotide sequence: TGTGCTAGCAGCTTAGCACGGGGGGCCGGGGAGCTGTTTTTT. Its protein is CASSLARGAGELFF.